The T cell receptor beta chain described here comes from a study of T cell responses to AZD1222 COVID-19 vaccine. Study-wide points: Repertoires were obtained only post-peak T cell response. Nearly half of spike-specific TCRs reportedly target variant regions that are unmutated in the B.1.351 and B.1.1.7 variants. Dominant CD4 TCR responses targeted spike regions 160-218 and 743-854.

For this clone: Its antigen is still unknown.

Measured with immunoSEQ multiplex PCR; TCRdb has only the in-frame clones, and not every one. Of about 96,000 clones listed, roughly nine tenths were seen once; the top ten hold around 1.6%. This CDR3 is built from 15 residues. Looked up from germline, CDR1 is SNHLY and CDR2 is FYNNEI. V lost 6 bases to trimming and J lost 4 bases; unmatched junction nucleotides: 6. The source material was peripheral blood, sampled on day 0 of AZD1222 vaccination. This chain links TRBV2 with TRBJ1-3; 10 nucleotides agree with TRBD1. The receptor comes from an adult in good health. CDR3 nucleotides: TGTGCCAGCAGCCGGGACAGGGGATTCGGAAACACCATATATTTT. The encoded protein is CASSRDRGFGNTIYF.